A single sample is the source of the 28 T cell receptor beta chains below, sequenced in a study of glioma-infiltrating T cells. Using RNA template, CDR3s of TCR alpha and beta were amplified with iRepertoire arm-PCR. TCRdb used MiXCR to reprocess the multiplex PCR reads, holding one entry per CDR3 protein. Of around 43,000 distinct CDR3 sequences listed, about a fifth are singletons. Sequenced input: glioma tissue, nonneoplastic brain tissue, or PBMCs (not recorded which). These receptors came from a human donor with low-grade glioma or glioblastoma, undergoing nonglioma brain surgery, or in good health (not recorded which).

Ten or more counts support this clonotype. CDR3 sequence (DNA): TGTGCCAGCAACCAAGGGGGCGCGGGAGCGACCGATGAGCAGTTCTTC. Translating gives CASNQGGAGATDEQFF. The chain recombines TRBV28 with TRBJ2-1; D could derive from TRBD1 or TRBD2 (7 bases each). Germline lookup yields CDR1 MDHEN and CDR2 SYDVKM. This CDR3 contains 16 residues. The V end lost 7 bases, the J end lost 8 bases, and 24 bases lay between the germline ends.

This clonotype was seen many times. J is TRBJ2-3 and V is TRBV7-9; D uncertain. The length of the CDR3 is 16 residues. Germline V gene sequence: CDR1 SEHNR, CDR2 FQNEAQ (reference sequence). V lost 1 base to trimming and J lost 0 bases, with 11 bases between them. The DNA for the CDR3 is TGTGCCAGCAGCTTAGATCCGGGCCCTAGCACAGATACGCAGTATTTT. This codes for CASSLDPGPSTDTQYF. Together with reference TRBV7-9 and TRBJ2-3, the CDR3 gives the full variable domain: DTGVSQNPRHKITKRGQNVTFRCDPISEHNRLYWYRQTLGQGPEFLTYFQNEAQLEKSRLLSDRFSAERPKGSFSTLEIQRTEQGDSAMYLCASSLDPGPSTDTQYFGPGTRLTVL.

Many counts were recorded for this clonotype. The genes are TRBV20-1 and TRBJ2-1; 13 nucleotides line up with TRBD2. The V gene's germline CDR1 is DFQATT and CDR2 SNEGSKA (reference sequence). The V gene end was trimmed by 6 bases and the J gene end by 6 bases; junction bases not matched to a gene: 11. CDR3 length equals 16 residues. As DNA, the CDR3 is TGCAGTGCCCCTGGACTAGCGGGAGAACTCGGCAATGAGCAGTTCTTC. Protein sequence: CSAPGLAGELGNEQFF.

This clonotype has at least ten counts. The chain uses TRBV6-1 and TRBJ2-7, with 8 nucleotides matching TRBD1. Germline CDR1 is MNHNS and CDR2 is SASEGT. V shed 6 bases, J shed 5 bases, and the junction held 12 bases outside the gene matches. The CDR3 consists of 15 residues. The CDR3 here is CASSGEGQARDEQYF. The CDR3 coding sequence is TGTGCCAGCAGCGGAGAGGGACAGGCCAGGGACGAGCAGTACTTC.

This clonotype was counted many times. The chain uses TRBV15 and TRBJ2-7; 7 bases are a match to TRBD2. CDR3 length equals 13 residues. CDR1 and CDR2 (germline): LNHNV, YYDKDF (reference sequence). V shed 3 bases, J shed 6 bases, and the junction held 5 bases outside the gene matches. CDR3 in amino acids: CATSSPAGVEQYF. CDR3 nucleotides: TGTGCCACCAGCAGCCCCGCGGGGGTCGAGCAGTACTTC.

In this sample, this clonotype turned up many times. The chain combines TRBV5-5 with TRBJ1-1; no firm D call. This CDR3 has 13 residues. The V gene's germline CDR1 is SGHKS and CDR2 YYEKEE (reference sequence). V dropped 4 bases and J dropped 1 base, with 8 bases sitting between them. CDR3 in DNA: TGTGCCAGCAGCCCTCTGCGGAACACTGAAGCTTTCTTT. Amino acids: CASSPLRNTEAFF.

This clonotype was seen many times. The V gene is TRBV28, the J gene TRBJ1-1; TRBD1 matches at 8 bases. The trim removed 7 bases at V and 4 bases at J, leaving 5 bases unmatched. The V gene's germline CDR1 is MDHEN and CDR2 SYDVKM. This CDR3 is 13 amino acids long. CDR3 residues: CASKQGVRTEAFF. The CDR3 DNA reads TGTGCCAGCAAACAGGGGGTACGCACTGAAGCTTTCTTT.

Comment on this clonotype: This sequence may be a read error, since a much larger clone differs from it by one base. The V gene is TRBV4-1, the J gene TRBJ1-1; D ambiguous. The CDR3 loop spans 14 amino acids. Germline-derived CDR1 and CDR2 are MGHRA and YSYEKL. CDR3: CVSSQSTDNTEAFF. In DNA, the CDR3 is TGCGTCAGCAGCCAATCGACCGATAACACTGAAGCTTTCTTT.

V gene TRBV6-1 combines with J gene TRBJ2-7; 7 bases map to TRBD1. Looked up from germline, CDR1 is MNHNS and CDR2 is SASEGT. The CDR3 sequence is 15 residues long. In nucleotides, the CDR3 is TGTGTTAGCAGCCGCGGACAGGCTAGCTCCTACGAGCAGTACTTC. Translated: CVSSRGQASSYEQYF.

This clonotype was seen many times. V is TRBV20-1 and J is TRBJ2-7; D is tentatively TRBD1 or TRBD2 (5 bases each). The CDR3 consists of 13 residues. Trimming stripped 5 bases from V and 0 bases from J, with 11 bases between. CDR1 and CDR2 from the germline V gene are DFQATT and SNEGSKA (reference sequence). Here the CDR3 reads CSAQGRNSYEQYF. The CDR3 DNA reads as TGCAGTGCTCAGGGACGGAACTCCTACGAGCAGTACTTC.

This clonotype showed up many times. The chain recombines TRBV20-1 with TRBJ2-7; 13 bases agree with TRBD2. Germline V gene sequence: CDR1 DFQATT, CDR2 SNEGSKA (reference sequence). The CDR3 runs 12 residues. J gave up 8 bases and V 3 bases, and 1 base lay outside the gene matches. The CDR3 DNA follows: TGCAGTGCTAGGACTAGCGGGGGGCAGCAGTACGTC. It yields the protein CSARTSGGQQYV.

This sequence joins TRBV28 and TRBJ1-1, with D hard to call. The CDR3 is 14 amino acids. Per germline, CDR1 MDHEN and CDR2 SYDVKM. Trimming took off 4 bases at V and 3 bases at J, with 12 bases between the two ends. The CDR3 DNA reads as TGTGCCAGCAGTTATCGAAGCCTGGACACTGAAGCTTTCTTT. This encodes CASSYRSLDTEAFF.

This clonotype has a count of ten or more. The chain couples TRBV18 to TRBJ2-7; 10 bases match TRBD2. Germline V gene data show CDR1 as KGHSH and CDR2 as LQKENI. This CDR3 has 16 residues. Trimming cost V 1 base and J 4 bases; bases outside gene matches: 7. CDR3 coding DNA: TGTGCCAGCTCACCACGCCAAGCGGGAGGGCCTTACGAGCAGTACTTC. This gives the protein CASSPRQAGGPYEQYF.

This chain links TRBV12-3 or TRBV12-4 with TRBJ2-7; no clear D. The CDR3 length is 13 residues. Trimming removed 6 bases from V and 1 base from J, with 10 bases in between. The CDR3 loop reads CASSPRRSYEQYF. The DNA for the CDR3 is TGTGCCAGCAGCCCCAGAAGGTCCTACGAGCAGTACTTC.

Many counts were recorded for this clonotype. This chain connects TRBV2 to TRBJ1-2; the match to TRBD1 covers 7 bases. The CDR3 is 12 residues long. The J segment lost 6 bases and the V segment lost 9 bases, leaving 7 bases of the junction unmatched. CDR1 and CDR2 from the germline V gene are SNHLY and FYNNEI. CDR3 loop: CASRQGLDGYTF. CDR3 sequence (DNA): TGTGCCAGTAGACAGGGCCTGGATGGCTACACCTTC.

In its sample, this clonotype was seen a few times. The chain is built from TRBV19 and TRBJ1-6; TRBD1 is a possible D gene (6 bases). CDR1 is LNHDA, CDR2 SQIVND, per germline (reference sequence). CDR3 length equals 14 residues. With 3 bases removed from V and 7 bases from J, the gap between germline ends came to 10 bases. Written as DNA, the CDR3 is TGTGCCAGTAGTATCCGGGACACGAATTCACCCCTCCACTTT. Its translation: CASSIRDTNSPLHF.

This clonotype has ten or more counts. The chain combines TRBV5-6 with TRBJ1-6; D is perhaps TRBD1 (6 bases). Trimming stripped 3 bases from V and 9 bases from J, with 13 bases between. Germline assignment: CDR1 SGHDT and CDR2 YYEEEE. The CDR3 runs to 14 residues. Here the CDR3 DNA reads TGTGCCAGCAGCTCCCTGACAGGCTCTTCACCCCTCCACTTT. This gives the protein CASSSLTGSSPLHF. Using reference TRBV5-6 and TRBJ1-6 for the parts outside the CDR3, the full variable domain is DAGVTQSPTHLIKTRGQQVTLRCSPKSGHDTVSWYQQALGQGPQFIFQYYEEEERQRGNFPDRFSGHQFPNYSSELNVNALLLGDSALYLCASSSLTGSSPLHFGNGTRLTVT.

In this sample, this clonotype turned up many times. The V gene is TRBV19, the J gene TRBJ1-5; no clear D gene. Germline values: CDR1 LNHDA, CDR2 SQIVND (reference sequence). V was shortened by 10 bases and J by 0 bases, with 10 bases between the two germline ends. The CDR3 is 13 amino acids. The DNA for the CDR3 is TGTGCCAACCGCGGGCCTAGCAATCAGCCCCAGCATTTT. It codes for CANRGPSNQPQHF.

There are many counts of this clonotype. The rearrangement links TRBV7-2 to TRBJ1-5, with a weak D call TRBD1 (6 bases). The CDR3 loop spans 15 amino acids. Germline-derived CDR1 and CDR2 are SGHTA and FQGNSA. V was cut by 1 base and J by 4 bases, with 11 bases left in between. DNA for the CDR3: TGTGCCAGCAGCTTAGGGGGGCCGGGGAATCAGCCCCAGCATTTT. Translated, it gives CASSLGGPGNQPQHF.

This clonotype was found many times. The gene calls are TRBV7-2 and TRBJ2-5, with unresolved D. The CDR3 loop spans 13 amino acids. CDR1 and CDR2 (germline): SGHTA, FQGNSA. Trimming stripped 2 bases from V and 1 base from J, with 5 bases between. The CDR3 here is CASSLCVQETQYF. The CDR3 DNA reads as TGTGCCAGCAGCTTATGCGTCCAAGAGACCCAGTACTTC.

This clonotype occurred many times. This chain links TRBV4-2 with TRBJ2-3; 9 bases match TRBD2. V was clipped by 0 bases and J by 3 bases; unmatched bases: 7. The CDR3 extends over 17 amino acids. Per the germline V gene, CDR1 is LGHNA and CDR2 is YNFKEQ. CDR3 DNA: TGTGCCAGCAGCCAAGATCTTAGCGGGAGACTGACAGATACGCAGTATTTT. It is translated as CASSQDLSGRLTDTQYF.

This clonotype was counted many times. CDR3 protein: CSARSPSYNEQFF. CDR3 nucleotide sequence: TGCAGTGCTAGGTCCCCTAGCTACAATGAGCAGTTCTTC. The rearrangement links TRBV20-1 to TRBJ2-1; D not resolved. The V and J ends lost 3 bases and 3 bases respectively, with 9 bases between them. This CDR3 region has 13 residues. Germline V lookup: CDR1 DFQATT, CDR2 SNEGSKA (reference sequence).

On this clonotype itself: Compared with germline, one end of the junction differs, possibly owing to a read error. The gene calls are TRBV6-2 or TRBV6-3 and TRBJ2-7; D gene ambiguous. CDR1 is MNHEY, CDR2 SVGEGT, per germline. The CDR3 contains 14 residues. As DNA, the CDR3 is TGTGCCAGCAGTTACAGCCACTCCCTCTACAAGCAGTACTTC. Amino acids: CASSYSHSLYKQYF.

For this clonotype: Since a much larger clone is just one base distant, this may be a read error. V gene TRBV2 combines with J gene TRBJ1-5, with TRBD1 matching over 9 bases. The germline V gene encodes CDR1 SNHLY and CDR2 FYNNEI. The CDR3 length is 15 residues. The V gene end was trimmed by 10 bases and the J gene end by 1 base; junction bases not matched to a gene: 8. DNA for the CDR3: TGTGCCAACGCCCAGGGACAGGGAAGCAATCAGCCCCAGCATTTT. Protein: CANAQGQGSNQPQHF.

Remarks on this clonotype: A read error may be the cause here, since a much bigger clone is one base away. CDR3 residues: CASSNIRGANTEAFF. In nucleotides, the CDR3 is TGTGCCAGTAGTAATATAAGGGGGGCGAACACTGAAGCTTTCTTT. V is TRBV19 and J is TRBJ1-1; a possible D gene is TRBD1 (6 bases). With 4 bases removed from V and 1 base from J, the gap between germline ends came to 13 bases. Germline V gives CDR1 LNHDA, CDR2 SQIVND (reference sequence). The CDR3 runs 15 residues.

This clonotype was found a few times. The chain joins TRBV12-5 to TRBJ2-5; D is unclear. The germline V and J ends were trimmed by 6 bases and 5 bases, with 7 bases remaining between them. This CDR3 comprises 11 residues. CDR1 and CDR2 from the germline V gene are LGHNT and FRNRAP. As DNA, the CDR3 is TGTGCTAGTGGGCAAAGCGAGACCCAGTACTTC. Translation gives CASGQSETQYF. Full variable domain (missing parts from reference TRBV12-5 and TRBJ2-5): DARVTQTPRHKVTEMGQEVTMRCQPILGHNTVFWYRQTMMQGLELLAYFRNRAPLDDSGMPKDRFSAEMPDATLATLKIQPSEPRDSAVYFCASGQSETQYFGPGTRLLVL.

The table lists this clonotype with many counts. The chain couples TRBV12-3 or TRBV12-4 to TRBJ2-7, with D unresolved. The CDR3 runs 14 residues. V shed 5 bases and J shed 3 bases, with 14 bases lying between them. The CDR3 region has the DNA TGTGCCAGCAGTGTCCGACGGACCTACTACGAGCAGTACTTC. This gives the protein CASSVRRTYYEQYF.

This clonotype was recorded many times. The chain combines TRBV12-3 or TRBV12-4 with TRBJ1-1, with a possible D match to TRBD1 (6 bases). V lost 5 bases and J lost 9, with 19 bases in between. The CDR3 length is 14 residues. The CDR3 nucleotides are TGTGCCAGCAGTGGACTTCAGGGGCAGATGAAAGCTTTCTTT. Translated: CASSGLQGQMKAFF.